A selection of T cell receptor beta chains follows, all from one sample in a study of blood T cell repertoires in COVID-19. The table came from immunoSEQ multiplex PCR; TCRdb's copy has only in-frame clones and leaves some out. The repertoire holds about 240,000 clones, about 70% seen once, with around 3.4% in the top ten. Sequenced input: peripheral blood. All receptors derive from a woman aged 80 or over with acute or convalescent COVID-19. Both conserved end residues are part of each CDR3. The size entry is marked missing in some rows and otherwise reads once, few, many or a size class.

clone size,J gene,V gene,CDR3 protein
.,TRBJ2-3,TRBV13,CASSPPTEGLAGARTDTQYF
.,TRBJ2-5,TRBV7-7,CASSWGPQETQYF
.,TRBJ2-7,TRBV6-5,CASSPRPGAGNEQYF
few,TRBJ1-6,TRBV5-1,CASSLEGWNSPLHF
.,TRBJ1-2,TRBV19,CASTGDRDLYGYTF
few,TRBJ1-5,TRBV6-1,CASSEGQGGNQPQHF
.,TRBJ1-1,TRBV12-2,CASRSRDLNTEAFF
.,TRBJ1-6,TRBV10-3,CAISDRVSYNSPLHF
.,TRBJ2-7,TRBV10-1,CASSSQYTYEQYF
once,TRBJ2-3,TRBV29-1,CSVGRGLQGGTDTQYF
.,TRBJ2-2,TRBV5-4,CASSSGPGQGAVGELFF
.,TRBJ2-1,TRBV9,CASSVRDYYEQFF
.,TRBJ2-1,TRBV18,CASSPIAEGARNEQFF
many,TRBJ1-3,TRBV5-6,CASSLTGGSGNTIYF
once,TRBJ1-3,TRBV4-1,CASSQANTGKAGNTIYF
.,TRBJ2-7,TRBV5-4,CASSLAREGTYEQYF
.,TRBJ2-7,TRBV5-1,CASSLASNRGHEQYF
.,TRBJ2-6,TRBV7-9,CASSPQAGANVLTF
once,TRBJ1-2,TRBV7-9,CASSGDSPGYTF
once,TRBJ2-6,TRBV5-4,CASSLGARSGANVLTF
.,TRBJ2-3,TRBV5-4,CASSLVLAGPSTDTQYF
.,TRBJ2-7,TRBV6-6,CASSYTGGAGEQYF